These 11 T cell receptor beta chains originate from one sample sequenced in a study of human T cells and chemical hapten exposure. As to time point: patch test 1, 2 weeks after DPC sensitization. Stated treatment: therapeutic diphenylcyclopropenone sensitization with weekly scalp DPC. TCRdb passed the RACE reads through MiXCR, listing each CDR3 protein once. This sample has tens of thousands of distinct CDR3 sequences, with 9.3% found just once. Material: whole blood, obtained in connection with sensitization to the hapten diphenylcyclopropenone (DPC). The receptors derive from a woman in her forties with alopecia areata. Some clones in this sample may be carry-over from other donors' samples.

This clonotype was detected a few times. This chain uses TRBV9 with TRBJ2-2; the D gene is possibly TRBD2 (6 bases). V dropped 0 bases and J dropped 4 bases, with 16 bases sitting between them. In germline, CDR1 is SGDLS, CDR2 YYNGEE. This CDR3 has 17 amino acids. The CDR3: CASSVGSSGVGTGELFF. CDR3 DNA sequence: TGTGCCAGCAGCGTAGGGAGTTCGGGGGTAGGCACCGGGGAGCTGTTTTTT.

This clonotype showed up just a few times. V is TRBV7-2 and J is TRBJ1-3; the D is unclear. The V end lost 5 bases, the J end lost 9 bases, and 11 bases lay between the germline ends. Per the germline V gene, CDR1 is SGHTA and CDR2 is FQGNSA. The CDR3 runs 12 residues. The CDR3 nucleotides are TGTGCCAGCAGCCCCCAATCGGGCACCATATATTTT. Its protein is CASSPQSGTIYF.

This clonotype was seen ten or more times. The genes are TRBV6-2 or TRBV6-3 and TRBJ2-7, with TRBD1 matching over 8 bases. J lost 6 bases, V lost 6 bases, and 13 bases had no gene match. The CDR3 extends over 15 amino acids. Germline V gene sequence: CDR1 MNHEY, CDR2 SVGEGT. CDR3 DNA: TGTGCCAGCAGACAACCCGGACAGGGTAGTTCCGAGCAGTACTTC. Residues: CASRQPGQGSSEQYF.

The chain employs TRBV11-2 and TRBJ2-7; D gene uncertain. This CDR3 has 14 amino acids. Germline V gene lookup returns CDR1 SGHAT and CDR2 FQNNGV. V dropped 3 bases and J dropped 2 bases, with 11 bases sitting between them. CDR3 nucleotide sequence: TGTGCCAGCAGCTTTCGCCGGGCAACCTACGAGCAGTACTTC. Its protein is CASSFRRATYEQYF.

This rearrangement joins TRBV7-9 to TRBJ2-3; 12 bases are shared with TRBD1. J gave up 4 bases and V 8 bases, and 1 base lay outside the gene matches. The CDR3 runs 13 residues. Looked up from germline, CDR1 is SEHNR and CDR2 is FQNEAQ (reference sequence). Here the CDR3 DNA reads TGTGCCAGCGGGGACAGGGGGCCAGATACGCAGTATTTT. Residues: CASGDRGPDTQYF.

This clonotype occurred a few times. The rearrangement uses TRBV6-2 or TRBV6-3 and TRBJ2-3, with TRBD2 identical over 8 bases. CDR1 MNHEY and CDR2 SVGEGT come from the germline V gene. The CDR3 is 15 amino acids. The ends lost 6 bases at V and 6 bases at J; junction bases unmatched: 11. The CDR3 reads CASRPGLAGRDTQYF. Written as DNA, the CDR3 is TGTGCCAGCAGACCCGGACTAGCAGGGAGGGATACGCAGTATTTT.

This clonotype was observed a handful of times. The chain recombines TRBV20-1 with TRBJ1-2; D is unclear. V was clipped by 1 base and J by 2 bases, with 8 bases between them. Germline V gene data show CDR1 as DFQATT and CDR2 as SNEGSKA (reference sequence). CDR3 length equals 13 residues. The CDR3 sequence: CSARGAGNYGYTF. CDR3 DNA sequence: TGCAGTGCTAGAGGGGCGGGAAACTATGGCTACACCTTC.

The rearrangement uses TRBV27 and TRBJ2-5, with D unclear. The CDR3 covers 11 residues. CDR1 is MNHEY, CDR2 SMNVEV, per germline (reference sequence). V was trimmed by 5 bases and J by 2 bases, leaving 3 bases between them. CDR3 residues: CASSHQETQYF. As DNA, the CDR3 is TGTGCCAGCAGTCATCAAGAGACCCAGTACTTC.

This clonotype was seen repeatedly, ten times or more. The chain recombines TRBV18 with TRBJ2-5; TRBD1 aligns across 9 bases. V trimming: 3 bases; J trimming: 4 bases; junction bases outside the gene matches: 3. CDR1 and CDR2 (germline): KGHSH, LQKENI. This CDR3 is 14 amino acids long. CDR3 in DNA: TGTGCCAGCTCACCTGGGACAGGGAGAGAGACCCAGTACTTC. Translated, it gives CASSPGTGRETQYF.

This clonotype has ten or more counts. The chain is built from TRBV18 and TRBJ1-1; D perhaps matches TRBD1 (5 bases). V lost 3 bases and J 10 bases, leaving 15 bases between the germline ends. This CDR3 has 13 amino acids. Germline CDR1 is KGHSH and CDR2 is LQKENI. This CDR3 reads CASSPRTDSLAFF. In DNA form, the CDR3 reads TGTGCCAGCTCACCTAGGACCGACAGTCTAGCTTTCTTT.

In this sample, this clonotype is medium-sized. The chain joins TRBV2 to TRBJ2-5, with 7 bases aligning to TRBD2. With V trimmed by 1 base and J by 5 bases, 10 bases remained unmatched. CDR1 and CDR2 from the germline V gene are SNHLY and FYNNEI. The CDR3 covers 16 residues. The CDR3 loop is CASSEGYGGGLETQYF. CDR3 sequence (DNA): TGTGCCAGCAGTGAAGGGTACGGCGGGGGTCTGGAGACCCAGTACTTC.